This passage covers 29 T cell receptor beta chains from one sample sequenced in a study of blood T cell repertoires in COVID-19. The repertoire was sequenced with immunoSEQ multiplex PCR; TCRdb's copy has only in-frame clones and lacks some. The top ten clones hold 9.7% of a sample with about 220,000 clones, roughly 84% of them seen once. The sequenced sample was peripheral blood. The receptor set was obtained from a man aged 45 to 65 with active or convalescent COVID-19.

The chain links TRBV6-1 to TRBJ1-2, with D possibly being TRBD1 (5 bases). This CDR3 has 14 amino acids. The germline V gene has CDR1 MNHNS and CDR2 SASEGT. V lost 6 bases and J 4 bases, leaving 15 bases between the germline ends. CDR3 bases: TGTGCCAGCAGCCCGGGACTGACCGGCTATGGCTACACCTTC. Residues: CASSPGLTGYGYTF.

This clone has just a few counts. The chain couples TRBV6-2 or TRBV6-3 to TRBJ2-1; weak D call: TRBD2 (5 bases). Trimming pared 2 bases from V and 2 bases from J, leaving 10 bases between. Germline V gene data show CDR1 as MNHEY and CDR2 as SVGEGT. The CDR3 spans 15 residues. The CDR3 nucleotides are TGTGCCAGCAGTTACATAGCCGGGACCTACAATGAGCAGTTCTTC. This gives the protein CASSYIAGTYNEQFF.

The gene calls are TRBV11-2 and TRBJ1-1; the match to TRBD1 covers 7 bases. This CDR3 is built from 15 residues. V lost 5 bases, J lost 6 bases, and 12 bases stayed unmatched. Germline V gene lookup returns CDR1 SGHAT and CDR2 FQNNGV. The CDR3 spells CASSLLQGRKAEAFF. The CDR3 DNA is TGTGCCAGCAGCCTGTTACAGGGGAGGAAGGCTGAAGCTTTCTTT.

As regards this clone: The sample has other DNA sequences that encode this CDR3 too. CDR3 DNA sequence: TGCGCCAGCAGCTTGGGCGTCGCTGAGACCCAGTACTTC. Amino acids: CASSLGVAETQYF. The chain combines TRBV5-1 with TRBJ2-5; D is uncertain. This CDR3 is built from 13 residues. Trimming shortened V by 0 bases and J by 5 bases, and 8 bases separated the two germline ends. Germline V CDR1 and CDR2: SGHRS, YFSETQ. The complete variable domain, with remaining parts taken from reference TRBV5-1 and TRBJ2-5, reads KAGVTQTPRYLIKTRGQQVTLSCSPISGHRSVSWYQQTPGQGLQFLFEYFSETQRNKGNFPGRFSGRQFSNSRSEMNVSTLELGDSALYLCASSLGVAETQYFGPGTRLLVL.

This rearrangement joins TRBV12-3 or TRBV12-4 to TRBJ2-1; D perhaps matches TRBD1 (6 bases). The V end lost 6 bases, the J end lost 10 bases, and 16 bases lay between the germline ends. This CDR3 spans 13 amino acids. CDR3 loop: CASRGTRSGEQFF. The CDR3 bases are TGTGCCAGCAGGGGGACACGGTCAGGCGAGCAGTTCTTC.

This clone has a handful of counts. The chain combines TRBV5-4 with TRBJ1-1; 11 bases agree with TRBD1. Germline CDR1 SGHNT, CDR2 YYREEE (reference sequence). The CDR3 contains 16 residues. The V segment lost 3 bases and the J segment 6 bases; nucleotides outside the gene matches: 10. The CDR3 DNA sequence: TGTGCCAGCAGCTCGATAACCGGGACAGGGGGGGCTGAAGCTTTCTTT. As protein: CASSSITGTGGAEAFF.

This chain connects TRBV2 to TRBJ2-1; 7 bases agree with TRBD2. Germline V gene sequence: CDR1 SNHLY, CDR2 FYNNEI. The CDR3 has 17 residues. J gave up 0 bases and V 0 bases, and 5 bases lay outside the gene matches. CDR3 sequence (DNA): TGTGCCAGCAGTGAAGCGCTAGCGGAGCTCTCCTACAATGAGCAGTTCTTC. It encodes CASSEALAELSYNEQFF.

This chain joins TRBV28 and TRBJ2-3, with TRBD1 matching over 8 bases. Per the germline V gene, CDR1 is MDHEN and CDR2 is SYDVKM. V shed 4 bases, J shed 9 bases, and the junction held 6 bases outside the gene matches. CDR3 length: 13 residues. The CDR3: CASSYRGKKTQYF. The CDR3, as DNA: TGTGCCAGCAGTTACAGGGGGAAGAAGACGCAGTATTTT.

This chain connects TRBV4-3 to TRBJ2-3; 10 nucleotides line up with TRBD2. There are 16 residues in the CDR3. The junction had 5 bases not matched to a gene; V was cut back by 0 bases and J by 5 bases. The germline CDR1 and CDR2 sequences are LGHNA and YSLEER. CDR3: CASSQDPGLARDTQYF. The CDR3 bases are TGCGCCAGCAGCCAAGACCCGGGACTAGCGAGAGATACGCAGTATTTT.

The rearrangement joins TRBV4-2 to TRBJ1-1, with 7 bases identical to TRBD1. The CDR3 has 14 residues. Trimming cost V 5 bases and J 5 bases; bases outside gene matches: 8. Looked up from germline, CDR1 is LGHNA and CDR2 is YNFKEQ. The DNA for the CDR3 is TGTGCCAGCAGCGCCGCAGGGGGGTATACTGAAGCTTTCTTT. Translating gives CASSAAGGYTEAFF.

This clone occurred once. The gene calls are TRBV5-4 and TRBJ1-3; 7 bases are a match to TRBD1. CDR1 is SGHNT, CDR2 YYREEE, per germline (reference sequence). The V gene end was trimmed by 1 base and the J gene end by 1 base; junction bases not matched to a gene: 5. This CDR3 has 16 residues. The CDR3, as DNA: TGTGCCAGCAGCTTGTCTCTGACAGGGTCTGGAAACACCATATATTTT. Amino acid sequence: CASSLSLTGSGNTIYF.

The chain couples TRBV2 to TRBJ1-2, with D possibly matching TRBD1 (6 bases). This CDR3 region has 13 residues. CDR1 and CDR2 from the germline V gene are SNHLY and FYNNEI. Trimming took 6 bases from V and 4 from J, leaving 12 bases between them. CDR3 loop: CASSATGFYGYTF. The DNA of the CDR3 is TGTGCCAGCAGCGCTACAGGGTTCTATGGCTACACCTTC.

The V call is TRBV19, the J call TRBJ1-4; 7 bases are a match to TRBD1. The CDR3 runs 13 residues. V shed 5 bases and J 7 bases; nucleotides not matched to a gene: 4. The germline V gene encodes CDR1 LNHDA and CDR2 SQIVND (reference sequence). The CDR3 sequence: CASSWGQSEKLFF. In DNA, the CDR3 is TGTGCCAGTAGTTGGGGACAGAGTGAAAAACTGTTTTTT.

This chain joins TRBV19 and TRBJ1-6, with D uncertain. The germline V and J ends were trimmed by 4 bases and 0 bases, with 10 bases remaining between them. The CDR3 length is 16 residues. Germline V gene data show CDR1 as LNHDA and CDR2 as SQIVND (reference sequence). The CDR3 sequence is CASSRRESSYNSPLHF. CDR3 DNA: TGTGCCAGTAGTAGACGGGAGAGCTCCTATAATTCACCCCTCCACTTT.

This chain links TRBV2 with TRBJ1-1; no clear D gene. Trimming took off 5 bases at V and 1 base at J, with 14 bases between the two ends. Germline V gene data show CDR1 as SNHLY and CDR2 as FYNNEI. CDR3 length equals 15 residues. Written as DNA, the CDR3 is TGTGCCAGCAGTCTTTCTTGGCCGCAGAACACTGAAGCTTTCTTT. This sequence encodes CASSLSWPQNTEAFF.

The chain has TRBV5-1 and TRBJ2-1, with 9 bases fitting TRBD2. The CDR3 runs 16 residues. Germline trimming cut 5 bases from V and 4 bases from J; bases unmatched to any gene: 10. Germline loops: CDR1 SGHRS, CDR2 YFSETQ. CDR3 bases: TGCGCCAGCAGTTCAGTACCGGGACTAGCTTACAATGAGCAGTTCTTC. It is translated as CASSSVPGLAYNEQFF. Looking up the rest from reference TRBV5-1 and TRBJ2-1 gives the full variable domain: KAGVTQTPRYLIKTRGQQVTLSCSPISGHRSVSWYQQTPGQGLQFLFEYFSETQRNKGNFPGRFSGRQFSNSRSEMNVSTLELGDSALYLCASSSVPGLAYNEQFFGPGTRLTVL.

The genes are TRBV28 and TRBJ2-1; TRBD2 matches 15 bases. The CDR3 runs 17 residues. Germline lookup yields CDR1 MDHEN and CDR2 SYDVKM. The V segment lost 6 bases and the J segment 8 bases; nucleotides outside the gene matches: 11. CDR3 residues: CASSLGTSGRPPDEQFF. The DNA for the CDR3 is TGTGCCAGCAGCCTTGGGACTAGCGGGAGGCCACCCGATGAGCAGTTCTTC.

V is TRBV24-1 and J is TRBJ1-6; tentative D call: TRBD1 (6 bases). V gave up 3 bases and J gave up 15 bases, with 11 bases separating them. CDR1 is KGHDR, CDR2 SFDVKD, per germline. The CDR3 runs 12 residues. The CDR3 protein is CATSDTGQFLHF. CDR3 DNA: TGTGCCACCAGTGATACCGGACAGTTCCTCCACTTT.

This clone was counted a single time. V usage is TRBV9 and J usage is TRBJ1-1; D perhaps matches TRBD1 (5 bases). The V and J ends lost 2 bases and 1 base respectively, with 15 bases between them. This CDR3 has 16 residues. CDR1 SGDLS and CDR2 YYNGEE come from the germline V gene. Here the CDR3 DNA reads TGTGCCAGCAGCGTCCTAAGACAGAACCAGAACACTGAAGCTTTCTTT. Amino acid sequence: CASSVLRQNQNTEAFF.

The chain combines TRBV13 with TRBJ2-1; the match to TRBD1 covers 9 bases. The CDR3 is 16 residues long. Per the germline V gene, CDR1 is PRHDT and CDR2 is FYEKMQ (reference sequence). Trimming removed 4 bases from V and 7 bases from J; junction bases left unmatched: 11. The CDR3 sequence: CASSSPRQGDENEQFF. DNA of the CDR3: TGTGCCAGCAGCTCCCCCCGACAGGGGGATGAGAATGAGCAGTTCTTC.

The rearrangement uses TRBV12-3 or TRBV12-4 and TRBJ2-2, with D possibly matching TRBD2 (5 bases). The CDR3 sequence is 12 residues long. V was cut by 3 bases and J by 7 bases, with 6 bases left in between. CDR3 residues: CASSLAGGELFF. The CDR3 DNA sequence: TGTGCCAGCAGTTTGGCGGGCGGGGAGCTGTTTTTT.

In its sample, this clone was seen a few times. The J gene is TRBJ1-1, the V gene TRBV9; possibly TRBD1 for D (6 bases). CDR1 and CDR2 (germline): SGDLS, YYNGEE. V lost 4 bases, J lost 4 bases, and 14 bases lay in between. CDR3 length: 14 amino acids. The CDR3 sequence: CASSPSTGRTEAFF. The CDR3 DNA follows: TGTGCCAGCAGCCCCTCAACAGGGCGCACTGAAGCTTTCTTT.

V and J are TRBV10-2 and TRBJ1-5, with 9 bases that match TRBD1. V gave up 5 bases and J gave up 6 bases; unmatched junction bases: 2. This CDR3 comprises 13 residues. Germline V CDR1 and CDR2: WSHSY, SAAADI. The CDR3 DNA sequence: TGCGCCAGCAGTACAGGGGGCGGTCAGCCCCAGCATTTT. Protein: CASSTGGGQPQHF.

The chain is built from TRBV2 and TRBJ2-5; the match to TRBD2 covers 12 bases. There are 17 residues in the CDR3. The V gene end was trimmed by 3 bases and the J gene end by 2 bases; junction bases not matched to a gene: 7. From germline, CDR1 is SNHLY and CDR2 FYNNEI. The CDR3 coding sequence is TGTGCCAGCAGTGATCCACACGGGACTAGCGGGCAAGAGACCCAGTACTTC. The encoded protein is CASSDPHGTSGQETQYF.

The V and J genes are TRBV5-1 and TRBJ1-4; a weak D match, TRBD1 (5 bases). Trimming shortened V by 1 base and J by 7 bases, and 14 bases separated the two germline ends. The CDR3 is 15 residues long. Germline V lookup: CDR1 SGHRS, CDR2 YFSETQ. This CDR3 reads CASSLYGGIIEKLFF. CDR3 bases: TGCGCCAGCAGCTTGTACGGGGGGATTATTGAAAAACTGTTTTTT.

The chain has TRBV4-1 and TRBJ1-3; D possibly corresponds to TRBD1 (5 bases). The CDR3 is 15 residues long. CDR1 and CDR2 (germline): MGHRA, YSYEKL. The ends were cut back, 4 bases at V and 4 bases at J, with 14 bases in the middle. This CDR3 is CASSLLWGSGNTIYF. The CDR3 nucleotides are TGCGCCAGCAGCCTCCTATGGGGCAGCGGAAACACCATATATTTT.

V gene TRBV7-2 combines with J gene TRBJ1-5, with a tentative D call TRBD1 (5 bases). The CDR3 has 15 amino acids. V was shortened by 3 bases and J by 4 bases, with 13 bases between the two germline ends. Germline loops: CDR1 SGHTA, CDR2 FQGNSA. The CDR3 sequence: CASSLGGGWNQPQHF. The CDR3 nucleotides are TGTGCCAGCAGCTTGGGCGGGGGTTGGAATCAGCCCCAGCATTTT.

The V call is TRBV3-1 (or the pseudogene TRBV3-2), the J call TRBJ2-7, with a tentative D call TRBD2 (7 bases). Looked up from germline, CDR1 is LGHDT and CDR2 is YNNKEL (reference sequence). V was shortened by 4 bases and J by 0 bases, with 22 bases between the two germline ends. This CDR3 comprises 18 residues. The chain's CDR3 is CASSPSYSGGLNSYEQYV. The DNA of the CDR3 is TGTGCCAGCAGCCCGAGCTATTCGGGGGGCTTAAACTCCTACGAGCAGTACGTC.

V gene TRBV7-8 combines with J gene TRBJ1-4; the match to TRBD1 covers 11 bases. CDR1 and CDR2 from the germline V gene are SGHVS and FQNEAQ. V lost 2 bases and J lost 7; bases outside the gene matches: 6. This CDR3 is built from 16 residues. CDR3 protein: CASSLFGQGAGEKLFF. The CDR3 region has the DNA TGTGCCAGCAGCTTATTCGGACAGGGGGCCGGTGAAAAACTGTTTTTT.